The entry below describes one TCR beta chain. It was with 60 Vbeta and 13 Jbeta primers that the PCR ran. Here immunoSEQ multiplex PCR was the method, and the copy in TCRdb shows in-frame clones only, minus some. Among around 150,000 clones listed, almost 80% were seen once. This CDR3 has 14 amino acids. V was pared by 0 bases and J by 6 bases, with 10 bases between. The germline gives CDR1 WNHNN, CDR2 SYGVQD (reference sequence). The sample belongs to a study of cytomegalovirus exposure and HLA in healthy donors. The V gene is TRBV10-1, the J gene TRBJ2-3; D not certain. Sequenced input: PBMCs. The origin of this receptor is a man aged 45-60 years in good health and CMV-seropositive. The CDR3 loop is CASSESGVWDTQYF. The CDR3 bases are TGCGCCAGCAGTGAGTCAGGAGTCTGGGATACGCAGTATTTT.